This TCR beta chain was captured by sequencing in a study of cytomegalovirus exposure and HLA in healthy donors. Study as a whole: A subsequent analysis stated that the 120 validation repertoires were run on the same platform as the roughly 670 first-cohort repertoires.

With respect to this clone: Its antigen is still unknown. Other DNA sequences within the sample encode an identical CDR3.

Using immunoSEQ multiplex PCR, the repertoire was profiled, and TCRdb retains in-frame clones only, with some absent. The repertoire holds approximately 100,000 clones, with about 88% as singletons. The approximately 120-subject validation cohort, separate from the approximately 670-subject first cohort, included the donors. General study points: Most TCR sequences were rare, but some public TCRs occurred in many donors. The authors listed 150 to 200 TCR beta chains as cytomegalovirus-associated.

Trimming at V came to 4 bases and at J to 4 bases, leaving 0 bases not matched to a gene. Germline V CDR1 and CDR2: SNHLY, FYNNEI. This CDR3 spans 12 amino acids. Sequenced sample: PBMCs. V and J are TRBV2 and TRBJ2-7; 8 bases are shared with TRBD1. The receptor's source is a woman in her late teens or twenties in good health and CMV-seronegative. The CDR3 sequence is CASSGQGYEQYF. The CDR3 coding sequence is TGTGCCAGCAGTGGACAGGGGTACGAGCAGTACTTC.